These 32 T cell receptor beta chains originate from one sample sequenced in a study of tumor-infiltrating lymphocytes in localized non-small cell lung cancer. TCRdb's table, derived via immunoSEQ multiplex PCR, lists solely in-frame clones and lacks some. The repertoire holds 15,000 to 17,000 clones, with 69% as singletons. Sequencing used lung tumor tissue. The receptors shown here come from a human donor with non-small cell lung cancer.

By share, this clone ranks as medium-sized. The chain couples TRBV18 to TRBJ2-7; 10 nucleotides align to TRBD1. The junction had 2 bases not matched to a gene; V was cut back by 0 bases and J by 3 bases. Per the germline V gene, CDR1 is KGHSH and CDR2 is LQKENI. This CDR3 is built from 15 residues. Here the CDR3 reads CASSPPGTGVYEQYF. As DNA, the CDR3 is TGTGCCAGCTCACCACCGGGGACAGGGGTCTACGAGCAGTACTTC.

The J gene is TRBJ2-7, the V gene TRBV5-6; 8 bases match TRBD1. The CDR3 is 15 residues long. The junction had 6 bases not matched to a gene; V was cut back by 0 bases and J by 4 bases. The germline V gene has CDR1 SGHDT and CDR2 YYEEEE. CDR3 protein: CASSLARQGNYEQYF. The CDR3, as DNA: TGTGCCAGCAGCTTGGCCAGACAGGGGAATTACGAGCAGTACTTC. The full variable domain, with the rest looked up from reference TRBV5-6 and TRBJ2-7, is DAGVTQSPTHLIKTRGQQVTLRCSPKSGHDTVSWYQQALGQGPQFIFQYYEEEERQRGNFPDRFSGHQFPNYSSELNVNALLLGDSALYLCASSLARQGNYEQYFGPGTRLTVT.

The V call is TRBV30, the J call TRBJ1-4, with TRBD1 matching 12 bases. The ends lost 3 bases at V and 6 bases at J; junction bases unmatched: 8. The CDR3 covers 16 residues. The germline CDR1 and CDR2 sequences are GTSNPN and SVGIG (reference sequence). The CDR3 protein is CAWRTRGQGADEKLFF. The CDR3 DNA follows: TGTGCCTGGAGGACACGGGGACAGGGGGCTGATGAAAAACTGTTTTTT.

This clone was seen a few times. CDR3 protein: CASSETRRAKNIQYF. The CDR3 bases are TGCGCCAGCAGTGAGACCAGACGGGCCAAAAACATTCAGTACTTC. The rearrangement joins TRBV10-2 to TRBJ2-4; D not certain. Germline V gives CDR1 WSHSY, CDR2 SAAADI. V dropped 2 bases and J dropped 1 base, with 9 bases sitting between them. The CDR3 spans 15 residues.

The chain has TRBV30 and TRBJ2-3; D is tentatively TRBD1 or TRBD2 (5 bases each). V lost 3 bases and J lost 6, with 7 bases in between. CDR1 is GTSNPN, CDR2 SVGIG, per germline (reference sequence). The CDR3 has 11 amino acids. The DNA of the CDR3 is TGTGCCTGGAGCGAGGGGGATACGCAGTATTTT. As protein: CAWSEGDTQYF.

This chain uses TRBV27 with TRBJ1-3; 8 bases match TRBD1. The germline V gene encodes CDR1 MNHEY and CDR2 SMNVEV (reference sequence). There are 14 residues in the CDR3. V shed 7 bases and J 1 base; nucleotides not matched to a gene: 3. In nucleotides, the CDR3 is TGTGCCAGCAAGACAGGGGATTCTGGAAACACCATATATTTT. This encodes CASKTGDSGNTIYF.

The chain has TRBV11-3 and TRBJ1-2; 7 bases are shared with TRBD1. The CDR3 length is 15 residues. With V trimmed by 5 bases and J by 8 bases, 14 bases remained unmatched. The V gene's germline CDR1 is SGHNT and CDR2 YENEEA. CDR3 sequence reads: CASSPEKTGVPGYTF. CDR3 in DNA: TGTGCCAGCAGCCCGGAGAAAACAGGGGTTCCCGGCTACACCTTC.

CDR3 bases: TGTGCCAGCAGTCAACTAGCGAAAGAGACCCAGTACTTC. This gives the protein CASSQLAKETQYF. The chain employs TRBV6-5 and TRBJ2-5, with TRBD2 matching over 7 bases. Germline V gene lookup returns CDR1 MNHEY and CDR2 SVGAGI. V shed 5 bases and J 3 bases; nucleotides not matched to a gene: 3. This CDR3 has 13 amino acids.

V usage is TRBV6-4 and J usage is TRBJ2-1; the match to TRBD2 covers 7 bases. V was clipped by 3 bases and J by 1 base; unmatched bases: 3. This CDR3 is built from 15 residues. Germline CDR1 reads MRHNA; CDR2 reads SNTAGT. The CDR3, as DNA: TGTGCCAGCAGTGAAATTAGCGGGTCCTACAATGAGCAGTTCTTC. This sequence encodes CASSEISGSYNEQFF.

The chain is built from TRBV19 and TRBJ1-2; TRBD1 agrees at 7 bases. Trimming at V came to 7 bases and at J to 6 bases, leaving 11 bases not matched to a gene. The germline gives CDR1 LNHDA, CDR2 SQIVND (reference sequence). The CDR3 runs to 14 residues. CDR3 loop: CASIPPGGRDGYTF. In DNA form, the CDR3 reads TGTGCCAGTATTCCCCCAGGGGGTCGGGATGGCTACACCTTC.

The chain links TRBV30 to TRBJ2-7; 7 bases fit TRBD1. The CDR3 extends over 12 amino acids. Losses at the gene ends were 4 bases for V and 3 bases for J; bases not matched to a gene: 3. Germline-derived CDR1 and CDR2 are GTSNPN and SVGIG (reference sequence). In DNA, the CDR3 is TGTGCCTGGAATCGACAGGGCTACGAGCAGTACTTC. It yields the protein CAWNRQGYEQYF.

The chain carries TRBV7-9 and TRBJ1-2; 10 bases are a match to TRBD1. Germline V CDR1 and CDR2: SEHNR, FQNEAQ (reference sequence). The CDR3 is 16 amino acids. The J segment lost 0 bases and the V segment lost 5 bases, leaving 6 bases of the junction unmatched. CDR3 sequence: CASSRGTGATNYGYTF. CDR3 nucleotide sequence: TGTGCCAGCAGCCGTGGGACAGGGGCTACTAACTATGGCTACACCTTC.

The rearrangement links TRBV30 to TRBJ1-2; D not certain. Germline CDR1 is GTSNPN and CDR2 is SVGIG (reference sequence). This CDR3 is 12 amino acids long. Trimming removed 3 bases at V and 0 bases at J, with 5 bases between. This chain's CDR3 is CAWSQTNYGYTF. The CDR3 DNA is TGTGCCTGGAGCCAGACTAACTATGGCTACACCTTC.

V is TRBV30 and J is TRBJ2-7; D is perhaps TRBD2 (7 bases). The CDR3 consists of 13 residues. In germline, CDR1 is GTSNPN, CDR2 SVGIG (reference sequence). The germline V and J ends were trimmed by 7 bases and 3 bases, with 16 bases remaining between them. Written as DNA, the CDR3 is TGTGCCTCGGAGAGGGGGGGACTCTACGAGCAGTACTTC. Translating it yields CASERGGLYEQYF.

Here the CDR3 reads CASWGPGETQYF. Written as DNA, the CDR3 is TGTGCCAGCTGGGGACCCGGGGAGACCCAGTACTTC. This chain uses TRBV11-2 with TRBJ2-5; D might be TRBD1 or TRBD2, each matching 5 bases. The germline V gene encodes CDR1 SGHAT and CDR2 FQNNGV. Trimming shortened V by 8 bases and J by 5 bases, and 12 bases separated the two germline ends. This CDR3 region has 12 residues.

The chain couples TRBV6-6 to TRBJ2-7; the D gene is possibly TRBD1 (5 bases). V was clipped by 5 bases and J by 2 bases, with 10 bases between them. Germline V gene data show CDR1 as MNHNY and CDR2 as SVGAGI (reference sequence). This CDR3 comprises 13 residues. The CDR3 is CASSQGEAYEQYF. The CDR3 coding sequence is TGTGCCAGCAGTCAAGGGGAAGCCTACGAGCAGTACTTC.

This chain joins TRBV7-2 and TRBJ2-7; D is perhaps TRBD2 (6 bases). V lost 2 bases and J 5 bases, leaving 16 bases between the germline ends. Germline assignment: CDR1 SGHTA and CDR2 FQGNSA. This CDR3 has 15 amino acids. CDR3 DNA: TGTGCCAGCAGCTTACTCCCGGGAGAGGTCCACGAGCAGTACTTC. This gives the protein CASSLLPGEVHEQYF.

By share, this clone ranks as medium-sized. The V call is TRBV5-6, the J call TRBJ2-7; TRBD1 agrees at 7 bases. Germline-derived CDR1 and CDR2 are SGHDT and YYEEEE. The CDR3 loop spans 15 amino acids. Unmatched junction bases numbered 5, after V lost 1 base and J lost 1 base. Here the CDR3 reads CASSLLPGGSYEQYF. CDR3 in DNA: TGTGCCAGCAGCTTGTTACCAGGGGGATCCTACGAGCAGTACTTC.

The genes are TRBV14 and TRBJ2-1; TRBD1 agrees at 8 bases. Germline assignment: CDR1 SGHDN and CDR2 FVKESK. The CDR3 runs to 14 residues. Germline trimming cut 1 base from V and 12 bases from J; bases unmatched to any gene: 8. This CDR3 reads CASSQVLSGTGQFF. The DNA of the CDR3 is TGTGCCAGCAGCCAAGTTCTCTCCGGGACAGGGCAGTTCTTC.

This rearrangement joins TRBV10-3 to TRBJ2-1, with 8 positions matching TRBD2. Germline V CDR1 and CDR2: ENHRY, SYGVKD. CDR3 length: 14 residues. V lost 6 bases and J lost 9; bases outside the gene matches: 10. The CDR3: CAIRAAGGRSEQFF. Here the CDR3 DNA reads TGTGCCATCAGGGCGGCTGGCGGGAGGAGTGAGCAGTTCTTC.

This chain links TRBV18 with TRBJ2-7; 9 bases line up with TRBD1. Germline V CDR1 and CDR2: KGHSH, LQKENI. The V gene end was trimmed by 4 bases and the J gene end by 5 bases; junction bases not matched to a gene: 6. This CDR3 is built from 14 residues. CDR3 in amino acids: CASSLTGGNDEQYF. The CDR3 bases are TGTGCCAGCTCACTCACAGGGGGCAACGACGAGCAGTACTTC.

This clone was recorded only once. V is TRBV7-2 and J is TRBJ1-5; tentatively, D is TRBD1 (5 bases). This CDR3 comprises 15 residues. Germline V CDR1 and CDR2: SGHTA, FQGNSA. The V end lost 1 base, the J end lost 6 bases, and 13 bases lay between the germline ends. CDR3 in DNA: TGTGCCAGCAGCTTAGTGACTGGGGCTGGTCAGCCCCAGCATTTT. Residues: CASSLVTGAGQPQHF.

This chain joins TRBV7-9 and TRBJ2-7; D is possibly TRBD2 (6 bases). V was cut by 4 bases and J by 3 bases, with 19 bases left in between. CDR3 size: 16 residues. Germline V gives CDR1 SEHNR, CDR2 FQNEAQ (reference sequence). Here the CDR3 DNA reads TGTGCCAGCAGCTCACCCCGCATGGCGGGGATCTACGAGCAGTACTTC. It translates to CASSSPRMAGIYEQYF.

This chain joins TRBV7-4 and TRBJ1-5; D gene unclear. The CDR3 runs 18 residues. The germline CDR1 and CDR2 sequences are SGHVT and SQSDAQ. V gave up 6 bases and J gave up 6 bases, with 27 bases separating them. CDR3 amino acids: CASSSTGRYRRPGQPQHF. The CDR3 DNA reads as TGTGCCAGCAGTTCAACTGGACGGTATCGAAGGCCCGGTCAGCCCCAGCATTTT. The variable domain in full, with the rest retrieved from reference TRBV7-4 and TRBJ1-5, is GAGVSQSPRYKVAKRGRDVALRCDSISGHVTLYWYRQTLGQGSEVLTYSQSDAQRDKSGRPSGRFSAERPERSVSTLKIQRTEQGDSAVYLCASSSTGRYRRPGQPQHFGDGTRLSIL.

The chain combines TRBV7-6 with TRBJ2-7; 10 bases are shared with TRBD1. CDR1 is SGHVS, CDR2 FNYEAQ, per germline. The CDR3 sequence is 14 residues long. The V and J ends lost 2 bases and 5 bases, in that order; junction bases with no gene match: 3. The CDR3 loop reads CASSLQTGGNEQYF. The DNA for the CDR3 is TGTGCCAGCAGCTTACAGACAGGGGGCAACGAGCAGTACTTC.

This clone ranks as large. The V gene is TRBV19, the J gene TRBJ2-3; unclear D gene. V shed 2 bases and J shed 2 bases, with 5 bases lying between them. Germline V gene lookup returns CDR1 LNHDA and CDR2 SQIVND (reference sequence). This CDR3 region has 13 residues. The chain's CDR3 is CASSIIPTDTQYF. CDR3 DNA sequence: TGTGCCAGTAGTATAATCCCCACAGATACGCAGTATTTT.

This chain links TRBV9 with TRBJ2-3; no reliable D call. The V gene lost 2 bases and the J gene lost 3 bases, with 7 bases spanning the gap. Germline CDR1 and CDR2: SGDLS and YYNGEE. The CDR3 has 13 residues. Here the CDR3 reads CASSVTGTDTQYF. In DNA form, the CDR3 reads TGTGCCAGCAGCGTCACCGGGACAGATACGCAGTATTTT.

This clone has only one observation. V gene TRBV11-2 combines with J gene TRBJ1-5; tentatively, D is TRBD1 (5 bases). Per the germline V gene, CDR1 is SGHAT and CDR2 is FQNNGV. The CDR3 totals 14 residues. V was trimmed by 1 base and J by 6 bases, leaving 10 bases between them. The CDR3 is CASSLGGAVQPQHF. The CDR3 coding sequence is TGTGCCAGCAGCTTAGGGGGCGCGGTTCAGCCCCAGCATTTT.

CDR3 DNA: TGCGCCAGCAAAGATAGCGGGACTAGCGAGCAGTACTTC. Its translation: CASKDSGTSEQYF. This chain links TRBV5-1 with TRBJ2-7, with 8 positions matching TRBD2. Trimming at V came to 6 bases and at J to 6 bases, leaving 8 bases not matched to a gene. This CDR3 contains 13 residues. Germline V gene lookup returns CDR1 SGHRS and CDR2 YFSETQ.

J is TRBJ2-7 and V is TRBV4-1; the D is unclear. Germline V lookup: CDR1 MGHRA, CDR2 YSYEKL. Trimming shortened V by 1 base and J by 6 bases, and 13 bases separated the two germline ends. This CDR3 contains 14 residues. CDR3 residues: CASSQGYGTSEQYF. The CDR3 DNA follows: TGCGCCAGCAGCCAAGGTTATGGAACCTCCGAGCAGTACTTC.

The chain joins TRBV30 to TRBJ2-7; TRBD1 aligns across 7 bases. V gave up 2 bases and J gave up 2 bases; unmatched junction bases: 9. Germline loops: CDR1 GTSNPN, CDR2 SVGIG (reference sequence). The CDR3 sequence is 15 residues long. CDR3 nucleotides: TGTGCCTGGAGTCCAGGGACAGTGATACCCTACGAGCAGTACTTC. This sequence encodes CAWSPGTVIPYEQYF.

The chain has TRBV7-3 and TRBJ2-2, with TRBD2 matching 9 bases. The CDR3 is 16 residues long. Unmatched junction bases numbered 6, after V lost 4 bases and J lost 3 bases. Germline-derived CDR1 and CDR2 are SGHTA and FQGTGA. The CDR3 coding sequence is TGTGCCAGCAGCTCAGGAGCTAGCGGGGACACCGGGGAGCTGTTTTTT. This sequence encodes CASSSGASGDTGELFF.